Below are 31 T cell receptor beta chains sequenced from a single sample in a study of T-cell memory formation after mild COVID-19. MiXCR, run by TCRdb on the 5' RACE reads, gives a single entry per CDR3 protein. The sample has approximately 300,000 distinct CDR3 sequences, around 19% seen once. The sequenced sample consisted of PBMCs or a T cell subset sorted from them (not recorded which). These receptors originate from a man younger than 35 who had mild COVID-19 (a few samples of this study predate the infection). Cell type and time point are not known.

The chain recombines TRBV30 with TRBJ2-5, with no clear D. Germline assignment: CDR1 GTSNPN and CDR2 SVGIG (reference sequence). The CDR3 runs 12 residues. The CDR3 sequence is CALTQAGETQYF. The CDR3, as DNA: TGTGCACTGACGCAGGCAGGAGAGACCCAGTACTTC.

This clonotype was seen repeatedly, ten times or more. The gene calls are TRBV20-1 and TRBJ2-1, with D hard to call. Trimming stripped 1 base from V and 4 bases from J, with 17 bases between. Germline V CDR1 and CDR2: DFQATT, SNEGSKA (reference sequence). This CDR3 region has 16 residues. The CDR3 sequence is CSARVPGIQTYNEQFF. The CDR3 nucleotides are TGCAGTGCTAGAGTTCCTGGGATCCAGACTTACAATGAGCAGTTCTTC.

The chain is built from TRBV20-1 and TRBJ2-3, with D possibly being TRBD2 (6 bases). Germline V lookup: CDR1 DFQATT, CDR2 SNEGSKA (reference sequence). The CDR3 totals 14 residues. Trimming stripped 1 base from V and 9 bases from J, with 17 bases between. The CDR3 region has the DNA TGCAGTGCTAGAGTAGGGACTCCCCAGGCGACGCAGTATTTT. Protein sequence: CSARVGTPQATQYF.

This clonotype has just a few counts. The genes are TRBV11-2 and TRBJ2-5; D gene ambiguous. This CDR3 comprises 16 residues. Germline CDR1 reads SGHAT; CDR2 reads FQNNGV. Trimming left V 5 bases short and J 5 bases short, with 21 bases between. In nucleotides, the CDR3 is TGTGCCAGCAGCGACGACCGGACCTCCAGCATGGAGACCCAGTACTTC. This sequence encodes CASSDDRTSSMETQYF.

CDR3 region: CASSSQGIEQFF. CDR3 nucleotides: TGTGCCAGCAGCTCACAGGGCATTGAGCAGTTCTTC. The chain has TRBV7-2 and TRBJ2-1; TRBD1 is a possible D gene (6 bases). CDR3 length equals 12 residues. V was trimmed by 4 bases and J by 9 bases, leaving 10 bases between them. CDR1 and CDR2 (germline): SGHTA, FQGNSA.

This sequence joins TRBV6-5 and TRBJ1-2; TRBD1 matches 11 bases. Germline V gene lookup returns CDR1 MNHEY and CDR2 SVGAGI. V trimming: 5 bases; J trimming: 8 bases; junction bases outside the gene matches: 10. The CDR3 is 15 residues long. The CDR3 reads CASSDFKDRGRGYTF. CDR3 sequence (DNA): TGTGCCAGCAGTGACTTCAAGGACAGGGGGCGAGGCTACACCTTC.

There are a few counts of this clonotype. The J gene is TRBJ2-2, the V gene TRBV10-3, with TRBD1 identical over 7 bases. The CDR3 runs to 14 residues. From germline, CDR1 is ENHRY and CDR2 SYGVKD. The V gene end was trimmed by 8 bases and the J gene end by 1 base; junction bases not matched to a gene: 4. This CDR3 reads CAIPGQLNTGELFF. CDR3 nucleotide sequence: TGTGCCATCCCGGGACAGTTGAACACCGGGGAGCTGTTTTTT.

The rearrangement uses TRBV11-2 and TRBJ2-3, with a weak D call TRBD2 (5 bases). Trimming shortened V by 1 base and J by 1 base, and 12 bases separated the two germline ends. Germline V CDR1 and CDR2: SGHAT, FQNNGV. CDR3 size: 16 residues. CDR3 coding DNA: TGTGCCAGCAGCTTAGTCGTAGCGCCTCGCACAGATACGCAGTATTTT. Protein: CASSLVVAPRTDTQYF.

This clonotype has only a few counts. V gene TRBV7-2 combines with J gene TRBJ2-2; D may be TRBD1 or TRBD2 (6 bases each). CDR3 length equals 15 residues. Trimming took 4 bases from V and 7 from J, leaving 16 bases between them. Germline V CDR1 and CDR2: SGHTA, FQGNSA. CDR3: CASSSPGALDGELFF. In DNA form, the CDR3 reads TGTGCCAGCAGCTCACCGGGGGCTTTGGACGGGGAGCTGTTTTTT. The full variable domain, rest sourced from reference TRBV7-2 and TRBJ2-2, is GAGVSQSPSNKVTEKGKDVELRCDPISGHTALYWYRQSLGQGLEFLIYFQGNSAPDKSGLPSDRFSAERTGGSVSTLTIQRTQQEDSAVYLCASSSPGALDGELFFGEGSRLTVL.

The chain uses TRBV5-1 and TRBJ1-1; 7 nucleotides line up with TRBD1. Germline CDR1 is SGHRS and CDR2 is YFSETQ. This CDR3 is 15 amino acids long. The J segment lost 1 base and the V segment lost 1 base, leaving 4 bases of the junction unmatched. CDR3: CASSLLDRANTEAFF. DNA for the CDR3: TGCGCCAGCAGCTTGCTCGACAGGGCGAACACTGAAGCTTTCTTT.

The CDR3 bases are TGTGCCAGCAGTTATTGGGGCGGGTCTAACATTCAGTACTTC. Its translation is CASSYWGGSNIQYF. The chain has TRBV6-2 or TRBV6-3 and TRBJ2-4; the D call may be TRBD1 or TRBD2 (5 bases each). The CDR3 runs to 14 residues. V lost 3 bases and J lost 7, with 13 bases in between. Germline V lookup: CDR1 MNHEY, CDR2 SVGEGT.

At least ten counts were recorded for this clonotype. This chain joins TRBV12-3 or TRBV12-4 and TRBJ2-5, with no clear D. The CDR3 extends over 15 amino acids. Between the trimmed V and J ends, which lost 0 bases and 3 bases, there was a span of 11 bases. In DNA, the CDR3 is TGTGCCAGCAGTTTAGCAACCGCCCAAGAAGAGACCCAGTACTTC. Translation: CASSLATAQEETQYF.

This rearrangement joins TRBV12-3 or TRBV12-4 to TRBJ2-2, with TRBD2 as a possible D gene (6 bases). Trimming stripped 3 bases from V and 0 bases from J, with 8 bases between. The CDR3 extends over 15 amino acids. The CDR3 here is CASSFGGSNTGELFF. DNA for the CDR3: TGTGCCAGCAGTTTTGGAGGGTCGAACACCGGGGAGCTGTTTTTT.

This clonotype was counted only a few times. The chain is built from TRBV10-3 and TRBJ1-4; D unclear. This CDR3 region has 14 residues. Germline-derived CDR1 and CDR2 are ENHRY and SYGVKD. Between the trimmed V and J ends, which lost 5 bases and 0 bases, there was a span of 7 bases. The CDR3: CAISPGATNEKLFF. As DNA, the CDR3 is TGTGCCATCAGTCCGGGAGCAACTAATGAAAAACTGTTTTTT.

This chain uses TRBV2 with TRBJ1-3; a possible D gene is TRBD1 (5 bases). This CDR3 is built from 15 residues. Per germline, CDR1 SNHLY and CDR2 FYNNEI. Trimming left V 2 bases short and J 0 bases short, with 8 bases between. CDR3 DNA: TGTGCCAGCAGTGAATCGGGGGGCTCTGGAAACACCATATATTTT. Amino acids: CASSESGGSGNTIYF.

V usage is TRBV11-3 and J usage is TRBJ2-1, with D perhaps matching TRBD2 (6 bases). This CDR3 has 16 amino acids. V was trimmed by 3 bases and J by 5 bases, leaving 17 bases between them. The V gene's germline CDR1 is SGHNT and CDR2 YENEEA. In DNA, the CDR3 is TGTGCCAGCAGCTTCGGCGGGGCCCATTCCGACAATGAGCAGTTCTTC. It encodes CASSFGGAHSDNEQFF. Looking up the rest from reference TRBV11-3 and TRBJ2-1 gives the full variable domain: EAGVVQSPRYKIIEKKQPVAFWCNPISGHNTLYWYLQNLGQGPELLIRYENEEAVDDSQLPKDRFSAERLKGVDSTLKIQPAELGDSAVYLCASSFGGAHSDNEQFFGPGTRLTVL.

This clonotype came up a few times. The V call is TRBV5-1, the J call TRBJ1-2; D ambiguous. The CDR3 has 12 amino acids. Trimming stripped 0 bases from V and 10 bases from J, with 10 bases between. Germline values: CDR1 SGHRS, CDR2 YFSETQ. CDR3 bases: TGCGCCAGCAGCTTGGCTGGGGAATACTACACCTTC. This sequence encodes CASSLAGEYYTF.

This rearrangement joins TRBV3-1 to TRBJ1-5; possible D gene TRBD1, 6 bases. CDR1 LGHDT and CDR2 YNNKEL come from the germline V gene (reference sequence). The CDR3 is made up of 14 amino acids. The V end lost 1 base, the J end lost 6 bases, and 10 bases lay between the germline ends. The CDR3 is CASSQGRGGQPQHF. The CDR3 DNA follows: TGTGCCAGCAGCCAAGGCAGGGGCGGTCAGCCCCAGCATTTT.

The chain joins TRBV15 to TRBJ2-5; 7 bases agree with TRBD1. CDR3 length: 13 amino acids. Germline CDR1 is LNHNV and CDR2 is YYDKDF (reference sequence). V gave up 5 bases and J gave up 4 bases; unmatched junction bases: 4. Here the CDR3 DNA reads TGTGCCACCAGCCCGACAGGGAGAGAGACCCAGTACTTC. Protein: CATSPTGRETQYF.

This clonotype was counted between two and nine times. The CDR3 sequence: CASSPQGAWETQYF. In nucleotides, the CDR3 is TGTGCCAGCAGTCCTCAGGGCGCGTGGGAGACCCAGTACTTC. V and J are TRBV12-3 or TRBV12-4 and TRBJ2-5, with D tentatively TRBD1 (5 bases). V was shortened by 5 bases and J by 5 bases, with 15 bases between the two germline ends. This CDR3 spans 14 amino acids.

Here the CDR3 DNA reads TGTGCCAGCAGTTATGTTGGGGTTACCTACGAGCAGTACTTC. Translating it yields CASSYVGVTYEQYF. This chain uses TRBV6-6 with TRBJ2-7; D uncertain. This CDR3 has 14 residues. V was cut by 3 bases and J by 2 bases, with 11 bases left in between. Germline V lookup: CDR1 MNHNY, CDR2 SVGAGI (reference sequence).

The chain combines TRBV7-3 with TRBJ1-1; D possibly corresponds to TRBD1 (5 bases). This CDR3 has 15 amino acids. The germline V gene encodes CDR1 SGHTA and CDR2 FQGTGA. V lost 5 bases and J lost 0, with 13 bases in between. This CDR3 reads CASSPQGSMNTEAFF. DNA of the CDR3: TGTGCCAGCAGCCCCCAGGGTAGTATGAACACTGAAGCTTTCTTT.

A few counts support this clonotype. V gene TRBV11-2 combines with J gene TRBJ2-5, with TRBD1 as a possible D gene (5 bases). This CDR3 comprises 15 residues. The V end was cut by 5 bases, the J end by 5 bases, with 18 bases between. Germline-derived CDR1 and CDR2 are SGHAT and FQNNGV. DNA for the CDR3: TGTGCCAGCAGCCGCGAGGTTAGGGGCAGGGAGACCCAGTACTTC. It specifies CASSREVRGRETQYF.

J is TRBJ2-7 and V is TRBV5-1; perhaps TRBD2 as D (5 bases). V lost 0 bases and J lost 2, with 9 bases in between. The CDR3 runs to 14 residues. The germline V gene encodes CDR1 SGHRS and CDR2 YFSETQ. The CDR3 loop reads CASSLAGSTYEQYV. CDR3 coding DNA: TGCGCCAGCAGCTTGGCGGGGTCGACCTACGAGCAGTACGTC.

This clonotype has a handful of counts. The chain couples TRBV6-5 to TRBJ2-2; 14 positions agree with TRBD2. CDR3 length equals 15 residues. Trimming at V came to 6 bases and at J to 5 bases, leaving 2 bases not matched to a gene. Germline-derived CDR1 and CDR2 are MNHEY and SVGAGI. The CDR3 here is CASSRTSGGTGELFF. Written as DNA, the CDR3 is TGTGCCAGCAGCCGGACTAGCGGGGGGACCGGGGAGCTGTTTTTT.

This rearrangement joins TRBV6-5 to TRBJ1-3, with TRBD1 identical over 9 bases. The CDR3 is 15 residues long. Germline CDR1 and CDR2: MNHEY and SVGAGI. Trimming removed 5 bases from V and 3 bases from J; junction bases left unmatched: 5. The CDR3 sequence: CASSATGGFGNTIYF. The DNA of the CDR3 is TGTGCCAGCAGTGCCACAGGGGGCTTTGGAAACACCATATATTTT.

J is TRBJ1-6 and V is TRBV5-1; 11 positions match TRBD1. The germline V gene has CDR1 SGHRS and CDR2 YFSETQ. Trimming removed 4 bases from V and 9 bases from J; junction bases left unmatched: 6. This CDR3 is built from 15 residues. In nucleotides, the CDR3 is TGCGCCAGCAGCACCGGGACAGGGGGAACTTCACCCCTCCACTTT. This sequence encodes CASSTGTGGTSPLHF.

Here the CDR3 DNA reads TGCAGCGTTCGACGGATTAGCTCCTACGAGCAGTACTTC. This codes for CSVRRISSYEQYF. The V and J genes are TRBV29-1 and TRBJ2-7, with unresolved D. The CDR3 consists of 13 residues. The V and J ends lost 5 bases and 0 bases respectively, with 11 bases between them. Germline CDR1 is SQVTM and CDR2 is ANQGSEA.

A few counts support this clonotype. The chain has TRBV4-2 and TRBJ2-3; D is unclear. The CDR3 is 14 residues long. The germline V gene has CDR1 LGHNA and CDR2 YNFKEQ. V lost 7 bases to trimming and J lost 10 bases, with 21 bases between them. CDR3 residues: CASKGSTSESAQYF. The CDR3 DNA follows: TGTGCCAGCAAGGGCAGCACATCAGAAAGTGCGCAGTATTTT.

The table lists this clonotype with a few counts. The V gene is TRBV7-2, the J gene TRBJ2-1, with TRBD1 matching over 10 bases. Unmatched junction bases numbered 7, after V lost 4 bases and J lost 10 bases. The germline gives CDR1 SGHTA, CDR2 FQGNSA. There are 14 residues in the CDR3. The CDR3 protein is CASSYWTGGGEQFF. Here the CDR3 DNA reads TGTGCCAGCAGCTATTGGACAGGGGGAGGCGAGCAGTTCTTC.

This clonotype has only a few counts. J is TRBJ2-7 and V is TRBV6-5; 8 bases agree with TRBD2. CDR3 length: 13 residues. V shed 6 bases, J shed 4 bases, and the junction held 5 bases outside the gene matches. Germline V gives CDR1 MNHEY, CDR2 SVGAGI. This CDR3 reads CASSPPGGYEQYF. CDR3 nucleotide sequence: TGTGCCAGCAGCCCCCCGGGGGGGTACGAGCAGTACTTC.